This TCR beta chain was retrieved from a study of blood T cell repertoires in COVID-19 (dated by TCRdb to 2019 to 2021). About the investigation overall: The collaborator samples originated in the United States, Italy and Spain and spanned the acute and convalescent phases of COVID-19. Subjects who had been exposed to COVID-19, were actively infected with it, or had recovered from it provided the deeply sampled blood TCRbeta repertoires that made up the dataset. The material from the prospective study consisted of cDNA or gDNA derived from T cells, B-cell-depleted T cells, or PBMCs. The repertoires were made available in a free public database intended to serve as a resource for research on the immune response to SARS-CoV-2. The samples were drawn from the first 160 participants of the ongoing ImmuneRACE study and from about 1,200 subjects provided by 6 global collaborators. A de-identified subject ID, COVID-19 status, age in years and sex were almost always included in the sample metadata. HLA class I and class II types, where available, came from metadata supplied by the sample provider rather than from assay-based typing.

The immunoSEQ Assay, a bias-controlled multiplex PCR, was used to amplify TCRbeta CDR3 regions from genomic DNA. Turning to the authors' computational methods: Nucleated cell counts per sample were estimated from amplification of reference gene primers within the assay. Sequence reads were collapsed and filtered to measure the absolute abundance of every unique TCRbeta CDR3 rearrangement. Productive Simpson clonality was computed per sample as the square root of Simpson's diversity index over productive rearrangements. Imported from immuneACCESS, the table was reduced by TCRdb to in-frame sequences with V and J called. These copies leave out some clones; in studies compared against another copy, an unresolved V gene accounts for under half, and the cause of the remainder is not known. V, J and clone size reflect that table, while D and trimming were determined from the DNA. Here the sample has approximately 450,000 clones; 70% to 90% occur a single time. Of the sample, roughly 1.9% is held by the ten largest clones.

Notes on this clone: This receptor's antigen is unknown. Per-base qualities were not stored, and no clone one base away is much larger.

What the study reported, not specific to this receptor: The quantity of clinical and demographic metadata differed by source and by participant and was supplied without curation.

In the prospective study, participants were about 18 to 100 years old, resided in under 30 geographic areas of the United States, and were enrolled through a virtual design. To assign participants to cohorts, the prospective study relied on clinical history that participants themselves reported in a screening survey and a study questionnaire. Each participant in the prospective study had whole blood, serum and a nasopharyngeal or oropharyngeal swab collected by mobile phlebotomists. Over a roughly two-month period, participants in the prospective study had the option of providing additional blood draws and questionnaires. Before DNA extraction, blood samples from the prospective study were shipped at room temperature or frozen. In the germline V gene, CDR1 corresponds to SGHTA and CDR2 to FQGNSA. The CDR3 measures 15 amino acids from cysteine to phenylalanine. Just CDR3 DNA is preserved here, 45 bases in frame from base 1. Trimming costs V 5 bases and J 4 bases, and their ends lie 14 bases apart.

The TCR sequence derives from a woman aged 18 to 35 with acute COVID-19. The rearranged chain carries TRBV7-2 and TRBJ1-4; the D segment could be TRBD1, given 5 matching bases. Sequences were obtained from PBMCs or T cells enriched from blood (not recorded which). The CDR3 reads CASSHPTANNEKLFF. The nucleotide sequence is given as TGTGCCAGCAGCCACCCGACAGCCAATAATGAAAAACTGTTTTTT.